This entry lists 13 T cell receptor beta chains sequenced from one sample in a study of beta chain features in type 1 diabetes. Reverse transcription of all isolated RNA meant that expressed TCRB transcripts were sequenced. The method was immunoSEQ multiplex PCR; TCRdb's version includes in-frame clones alone and lacks a portion of them. The table records roughly 610,000 clones, 15% of them present only once. The sample taken for sequencing was naive CD4+ T cells from blood. The receptors originated from a man younger than 30 in good health.

The chain is built from TRBV7-2 and TRBJ2-1; D uncertain. Per the germline V gene, CDR1 is SGHTA and CDR2 is FQGNSA. The CDR3 loop spans 13 amino acids. With 1 base removed from V and 3 bases from J, the gap between germline ends came to 4 bases. The CDR3 protein is CASSLEVYNEQFF. CDR3 nucleotides: TGTGCCAGCAGCTTAGAGGTCTACAATGAGCAGTTCTTC.

The chain couples TRBV7-3 to TRBJ2-1; 10 nucleotides align to TRBD1. CDR1 and CDR2 from the germline V gene are SGHTA and FQGTGA. The CDR3 runs 14 residues. Trimming at V came to 6 bases and at J to 6 bases, leaving 5 bases not matched to a gene. CDR3 nucleotides: TGTGCCAGCAGTGCGACAGGGGGCCGCAATGAGCAGTTCTTC. The encoded protein is CASSATGGRNEQFF.

The V and J genes are TRBV20-1 and TRBJ1-1, with D perhaps TRBD1 (5 bases). CDR1 is DFQATT and CDR2 is SNEGSKA in the germline V gene (reference sequence). With 3 bases removed from V and 8 bases from J, the gap between germline ends came to 7 bases. This CDR3 is 10 amino acids long. As DNA, the CDR3 is TGCAGTGCTAGCGGACAAGAAGCTTTCTTT. Its protein product is CSASGQEAFF.

This clone has just a few counts. Written as DNA, the CDR3 is TGTGCCATCAGTGAGTCCGGCGGGAGTGCCTACGAGCAGTACTTC. This translates into CAISESGGSAYEQYF. This chain uses TRBV10-3 with TRBJ2-7, with 7 nucleotides matching TRBD2. The V gene end was trimmed by 0 bases and the J gene end by 2 bases; junction bases not matched to a gene: 4. Germline V lookup: CDR1 ENHRY, CDR2 SYGVKD. The CDR3 totals 15 residues.

The CDR3 DNA is TGTGCCAGCAGTACATGGGCAGATACGCAGTATTTT. Protein product: CASSTWADTQYF. This chain connects TRBV7-6 to TRBJ2-3; no definite D call. Per germline, CDR1 SGHVS and CDR2 FNYEAQ. This CDR3 region has 12 residues. With 6 bases removed from V and 4 bases from J, the gap between germline ends came to 8 bases.

This chain joins TRBV6-6 and TRBJ2-3; 9 bases fit TRBD1. This CDR3 is 16 amino acids long. Germline lookup yields CDR1 MNHNY and CDR2 SVGAGI (reference sequence). The V and J ends lost 0 bases and 4 bases, in that order; junction bases with no gene match: 5. CDR3 DNA: TGTGCCAGCAGTTACTCCTTACAGGGGGCATCAGATACGCAGTATTTT. Translating gives CASSYSLQGASDTQYF.

This sequence joins TRBV14 and TRBJ2-7; 8 bases match TRBD2. V was pared by 1 base and J by 6 bases, with 5 bases of the junction left unmatched. The CDR3 length is 14 residues. Germline V CDR1 and CDR2: SGHDN, FVKESK. In DNA, the CDR3 is TGTGCCAGCAGCCAAGGGGGACTAGTACGCGAGCAGTACTTC. Encoded protein: CASSQGGLVREQYF.

V usage is TRBV6-5 and J usage is TRBJ2-2; D gene ambiguous. This CDR3 contains 12 residues. Germline V gives CDR1 MNHEY, CDR2 SVGAGI. V was clipped by 6 bases and J by 7 bases, with 9 bases between them. CDR3 amino acids: CASSNPVGELFF. As DNA, the CDR3 is TGTGCCAGCAGCAACCCTGTCGGGGAGCTGTTTTTT.

The chain has TRBV28 and TRBJ1-2; a weak D match, TRBD1 (5 bases). V lost 6 bases and J 5 bases, leaving 16 bases between the germline ends. The CDR3 has 14 amino acids. Germline V gene sequence: CDR1 MDHEN, CDR2 SYDVKM. CDR3 coding DNA: TGTGCCAGCAGGGCCCCTGGGGGGAAATATGGCTACACCTTC. It translates to CASRAPGGKYGYTF.

The chain carries TRBV15 and TRBJ2-7; D is possibly TRBD1 (5 bases). The V end lost 2 bases, the J end lost 5 bases, and 16 bases lay between the germline ends. There are 15 residues in the CDR3. Germline V gene lookup returns CDR1 LNHNV and CDR2 YYDKDF (reference sequence). The CDR3 nucleotides are TGTGCCACCAGCAGACTTTCACAGGAGAGGCACGAGCAGTACTTC. Protein sequence: CATSRLSQERHEQYF.

The chain employs TRBV29-1 and TRBJ2-5; D is uncertain. This CDR3 spans 11 amino acids. The germline V gene has CDR1 SQVTM and CDR2 ANQGSEA. Trimming took 7 bases from V and 7 from J, leaving 13 bases between them. The chain's CDR3 is CSARPGWTQYF. In nucleotides, the CDR3 is TGCAGCGCCCGGCCCGGATGGACCCAGTACTTC.

The chain links TRBV25-1 to TRBJ1-1; D not certain. Germline loops: CDR1 MGHDK, CDR2 SYGVNS. The ends were cut back, 0 bases at V and 9 bases at J, with 17 bases in the middle. The CDR3 extends over 15 amino acids. The CDR3 loop reads CASSEYSGGGRKAFF. The CDR3 DNA reads TGTGCCAGCAGTGAATATTCCGGCGGAGGAAGGAAAGCTTTCTTT.

This clone has more than one count but fewer than ten. This rearrangement joins TRBV28 to TRBJ2-1; 12 bases are a match to TRBD1. The V gene end was trimmed by 4 bases and the J gene end by 9 bases; junction bases not matched to a gene: 7. Germline assignment: CDR1 MDHEN and CDR2 SYDVKM. CDR3 length: 15 amino acids. The CDR3 coding sequence is TGTGCCAGCAGTTCCCCGGGACAGGGGGCGCGTGAGCAGTTCTTC. Amino acid sequence: CASSSPGQGAREQFF.